Below are 13 T cell receptor beta chains sequenced from a single sample in a study of vaccination and CD4 T cells after COVID-19. TCRdb redid the calling of the PCR reads with MiXCR, one entry per CDR3 protein. The table lists 11,000 to 15,000 distinct CDR3 sequences, roughly three quarters of them singletons. Sequencing was performed on CD4+ T cells from blood, taken after SARS-CoV-2 vaccination. All receptors come from a human donor who had recovered from COVID-19.

Only a few counts were recorded for this clonotype. The chain employs TRBV6-5 and TRBJ2-5; D uncertain. V dropped 0 bases and J dropped 0 bases, with 8 bases sitting between them. This CDR3 is built from 15 residues. CDR1 is MNHEY and CDR2 is SVGAGI in the germline V gene. CDR3 sequence: CASSYSRTDQETQYF. CDR3 bases: TGTGCCAGCAGTTACTCGAGAACAGACCAAGAGACCCAGTACTTC.

V is TRBV20-1 and J is TRBJ1-4; TRBD1 agrees at 11 bases. The CDR3 length is 12 residues. J was trimmed by 10 bases and V by 6 bases; bases with no gene match: 4. From germline, CDR1 is DFQATT and CDR2 SNEGSKA (reference sequence). The CDR3 protein is CSAGTGGGKLFF. The CDR3 DNA reads TGCAGTGCCGGGACAGGGGGGGGAAAACTGTTTTTT.

The chain joins TRBV7-2 to TRBJ2-2, with D possibly being TRBD2 (6 bases). The germline V gene has CDR1 SGHTA and CDR2 FQGNSA. The CDR3 has 16 residues. V was trimmed by 1 base and J by 2 bases, leaving 11 bases between them. The CDR3 DNA sequence: TGTGCCAGCAGCTTAGGGCCAGCGGGTAACACCGGGGAGCTGTTTTTT. Its protein is CASSLGPAGNTGELFF.

The V gene is TRBV7-3, the J gene TRBJ2-1; perhaps D is TRBD1 or TRBD2 (5 bases each). This CDR3 has 14 residues. The V end was cut by 1 base, the J end by 6 bases, with 10 bases between. Germline CDR1 and CDR2: SGHTA and FQGTGA. This chain's CDR3 is CASSLMGTLNEQFF. CDR3 coding DNA: TGTGCCAGCAGCTTAATGGGGACCCTCAATGAGCAGTTCTTC.

The rearrangement joins TRBV28 to TRBJ2-5; TRBD1 or TRBD2 may be the D gene (7 bases each). V was cut by 1 base and J by 7 bases, with 16 bases left in between. Germline V gene sequence: CDR1 MDHEN, CDR2 SYDVKM. The length of the CDR3 is 15 residues. This chain's CDR3 is CASSLSQGGTGTQYF. The CDR3, as DNA: TGTGCCAGCAGTTTATCCCAGGGGGGGACTGGGACCCAGTACTTC.

The chain joins TRBV20-1 to TRBJ2-3, with D possibly TRBD2 on 6 matching bases. In germline, CDR1 is DFQATT, CDR2 SNEGSKA (reference sequence). V was trimmed by 6 bases and J by 3 bases, leaving 16 bases between them. The CDR3 has 14 amino acids. CDR3 amino acids: CSALGLTRTDTQYF. For the CDR3, the DNA is TGCAGTGCACTAGGACTAACCAGAACAGATACGCAGTATTTT.

The V gene is TRBV7-2, the J gene TRBJ2-5; 11 bases are a match to TRBD2. CDR1 and CDR2 (germline): SGHTA, FQGNSA. The CDR3 length is 15 residues. The junction had 3 bases not matched to a gene; V was cut back by 1 base and J by 5 bases. The chain's CDR3 is CASSLVASGRETQYF. The CDR3 DNA reads TGTGCCAGCAGCTTAGTTGCTAGCGGGAGGGAGACCCAGTACTTC. Based on the CDR3 plus reference TRBV7-2 and TRBJ2-5, the full variable domain is GAGVSQSPSNKVTEKGKDVELRCDPISGHTALYWYRQSLGQGLEFLIYFQGNSAPDKSGLPSDRFSAERTGGSVSTLTIQRTQQEDSAVYLCASSLVASGRETQYFGPGTRLLVL.

The chain uses TRBV9 and TRBJ1-6; 9 bases fit TRBD1. Germline lookup yields CDR1 SGDLS and CDR2 YYNGEE. The CDR3 loop spans 15 amino acids. V was pared by 4 bases and J by 6 bases, with 5 bases of the junction left unmatched. The CDR3 reads CASSPRQGGNSPLHF. The CDR3 nucleotides read TGTGCCAGCAGCCCTCGACAGGGGGGTAATTCACCCCTCCACTTT. The full variable domain, in which reference TRBV9 and TRBJ1-6 provide the parts outside the CDR3, is DSGVTQTPKHLITATGQRVTLRCSPRSGDLSVYWYQQSLDQGLQFLIQYYNGEERAKGNILERFSAQQFPDLHSELNLSSLELGDSALYFCASSPRQGGNSPLHFGNGTRLTVT.

This clonotype was seen once. V gene TRBV7-3 combines with J gene TRBJ2-5; 8 bases fit TRBD1. With V trimmed by 1 base and J by 5 bases, 0 bases remained unmatched. There are 13 residues in the CDR3. Germline loops: CDR1 SGHTA, CDR2 FQGTGA. CDR3 sequence (DNA): TGTGCCAGCAGCTTAAGACAGGGGGAGACCCAGTACTTC. This sequence encodes CASSLRQGETQYF.

This rearrangement joins TRBV20-1 to TRBJ2-1; 10 bases are shared with TRBD2. Germline V gene sequence: CDR1 DFQATT, CDR2 SNEGSKA (reference sequence). There are 11 residues in the CDR3. The V segment lost 8 bases and the J segment 10 bases; nucleotides outside the gene matches: 5. The CDR3 is CSLDSGREQFF. CDR3 nucleotide sequence: TGCAGTCTTGATAGCGGGAGGGAGCAGTTCTTC.

The chain employs TRBV12-3 or TRBV12-4 and TRBJ1-5; no clear D. Trimming removed 0 bases from V and 6 bases from J, with 9 bases in between. This CDR3 region has 14 residues. The CDR3: CASSLARIGQPQHF. The CDR3 region has the DNA TGTGCCAGCAGTTTAGCCAGGATCGGTCAGCCCCAGCATTTT.

In its sample, this clonotype was seen once. V usage is TRBV4-3 and J usage is TRBJ1-2; TRBD1 is a possible D gene (5 bases). This CDR3 is built from 18 residues. Trimming took off 4 bases at V and 5 bases at J, with 26 bases between the two ends. Per the germline V gene, CDR1 is LGHNA and CDR2 is YSLEER. The DNA for the CDR3 is TGCGCCAGCAGCCCGAAAGATTATTCGGTCATGGGGGAGTATGGCTACACCTTC. Its translation is CASSPKDYSVMGEYGYTF.

The rearrangement links TRBV24-1 to TRBJ1-5; 7 bases agree with TRBD1. CDR1 and CDR2 (germline): KGHDR, SFDVKD. Trimming removed 4 bases from V and 2 bases from J; junction bases left unmatched: 10. The CDR3 runs 17 residues. The CDR3 DNA is TGTGCCACCAGTGACACCGCCGGCCAGGGGGGCAATCAGCCCCAGCATTTT. The encoded protein is CATSDTAGQGGNQPQHF.